These 12 T cell receptor beta chains came from one sample sequenced in a study of shared clonotypes between healthy human individuals. Clones were read by immunoSEQ multiplex PCR, and TCRdb kept only the in-frame ones, dropping some. The data show about 2 million clones, about 95% seen once. Naive-designated CD8 cells lacked CD45RO, were positively enriched for CCR7, and omitted terminally differentiated effector memory CD45RA+ cells. The sample taken for sequencing was naive CD8+ T cells sorted from blood. These receptors were taken from a man aged 18 to 30 in good health.

V and J are TRBV5-6 and TRBJ2-1; 7 bases line up with TRBD2. The CDR3 extends over 17 amino acids. CDR1 and CDR2 from the germline V gene are SGHDT and YYEEEE. J gave up 8 bases and V 3 bases, and 17 bases lay outside the gene matches. The CDR3 sequence: CASSSYAEGGVPYEQFF. In DNA form, the CDR3 reads TGTGCCAGCAGCTCATACGCCGAGGGAGGGGTACCGTATGAGCAGTTCTTC. Using reference TRBV5-6 and TRBJ2-1 for the parts outside the CDR3, the full variable domain is DAGVTQSPTHLIKTRGQQVTLRCSPKSGHDTVSWYQQALGQGPQFIFQYYEEEERQRGNFPDRFSGHQFPNYSSELNVNALLLGDSALYLCASSSYAEGGVPYEQFFGPGTRLTVL.

The genes are TRBV30 and TRBJ1-5; D is unclear. Trimming left V 1 base short and J 7 bases short, with 11 bases between. Germline CDR1 is GTSNPN and CDR2 is SVGIG (reference sequence). The CDR3 extends over 13 amino acids. CDR3 in amino acids: CAWSAGAWQPQHF. CDR3 nucleotides: TGTGCCTGGAGTGCGGGAGCGTGGCAGCCCCAGCATTTT.

The chain has TRBV28 and TRBJ2-1; D perhaps matches TRBD1 (5 bases). The CDR3 has 17 residues. Germline V CDR1 and CDR2: MDHEN, SYDVKM. The ends were cut back, 3 bases at V and 5 bases at J, with 20 bases in the middle. The CDR3 DNA reads TGTGCCAGCAGTTTCCACGACAGCTCCCTAGGACACAATGAGCAGTTCTTC. It translates to CASSFHDSSLGHNEQFF.

The chain uses TRBV9 and TRBJ2-2; TRBD1 or TRBD2 may be the D gene (5 bases each). The CDR3 is 13 residues long. Trimming stripped 9 bases from V and 0 bases from J, with 9 bases between. The germline V gene encodes CDR1 SGDLS and CDR2 YYNGEE. CDR3 protein: CATRGPNTGELFF. The CDR3 bases are TGTGCCACCCGGGGACCGAACACCGGGGAGCTGTTTTTT.

The DNA of the CDR3 is TGTGCCAGCAGTTTATTCCCCGACAGTCCCCGGAACACCGGGGAGCTGTTTTTT. This sequence encodes CASSLFPDSPRNTGELFF. The V call is TRBV27, the J call TRBJ2-2; TRBD1 might be the D (5 bases). The V gene's germline CDR1 is MNHEY and CDR2 SMNVEV (reference sequence). V dropped 1 base and J dropped 1 base, with 16 bases sitting between them. The CDR3 extends over 18 amino acids.

This chain links TRBV5-1 with TRBJ2-5; D is perhaps TRBD1 (6 bases). The CDR3 contains 14 residues. Germline assignment: CDR1 SGHRS and CDR2 YFSETQ. Trimming left V 4 bases short and J 5 bases short, with 15 bases between. For the CDR3, the DNA is TGCGCCAGCAGCCCCCAGGGGAGTTGGGAGACCCAGTACTTC. This encodes CASSPQGSWETQYF.

This clone appeared a single time. The chain's CDR3 is CASSFRTAGLIPYEQYF. The CDR3 nucleotides read TGCGCCAGCAGCTTCCGCACAGCGGGCCTAATCCCCTACGAGCAGTACTTC. V usage is TRBV5-1 and J usage is TRBJ2-7; D is perhaps TRBD2 (6 bases). From germline, CDR1 is SGHRS and CDR2 YFSETQ. Trimming stripped 2 bases from V and 2 bases from J, with 20 bases between. CDR3 size: 17 residues.

The J gene is TRBJ2-7, the V gene TRBV5-4; maybe TRBD2 (5 bases). CDR1 and CDR2 (germline): SGHNT, YYREEE (reference sequence). The CDR3 length is 14 residues. Trimming took 0 bases from V and 3 from J, leaving 10 bases between them. The CDR3 bases are TGTGCCAGCAGCTTGGACGAGCGGAGCTACGAGCAGTACTTC. It encodes CASSLDERSYEQYF.

The chain combines TRBV14 with TRBJ2-7, with TRBD2 matching 7 bases. The CDR3 is 13 residues long. V dropped 4 bases and J dropped 7; count of bases not matched to a gene: 7. Per the germline V gene, CDR1 is SGHDN and CDR2 is FVKESK. CDR3 bases: TGTGCCAGCAGCCCTCTAGGACTAGTTGAGCAGTACTTC. Its protein is CASSPLGLVEQYF.

This CDR3 reads CASSLSDFYTDTQYF. The CDR3 coding sequence is TGTGCCAGCAGCCTATCGGACTTTTACACAGATACGCAGTATTTT. The chain couples TRBV14 to TRBJ2-3, with D possibly TRBD2 on 5 matching bases. CDR3 length: 15 amino acids. The germline V gene encodes CDR1 SGHDN and CDR2 FVKESK. V was shortened by 4 bases and J by 2 bases, with 13 bases between the two germline ends.

This chain links TRBV5-4 with TRBJ1-2, with D perhaps matching TRBD1 (6 bases). Trimming removed 2 bases from V and 2 bases from J, with 7 bases in between. The CDR3 extends over 13 amino acids. CDR1 is SGHNT, CDR2 YYREEE, per germline (reference sequence). The CDR3 region has the DNA TGTGCCAGCAGCTTTGGGACAAACTATGGCTACACCTTC. Encoded protein: CASSFGTNYGYTF.

This chain joins TRBV10-3 and TRBJ1-1; D gene unclear. This CDR3 has 13 residues. Trimming stripped 6 bases from V and 2 bases from J, with 10 bases between. CDR1 is ENHRY and CDR2 is SYGVKD in the germline V gene. The CDR3 reads CAIRAGDNTEAFF. CDR3 nucleotide sequence: TGTGCCATCAGGGCAGGAGACAACACTGAAGCTTTCTTT.